Below, 11 T cell receptor beta chains from the same sample are listed, as sequenced in a study of CD8 T cells in Susac syndrome. A quantity of about 0.5 to 1 ug RNA underwent reverse transcription using random hexamers. TCRdb passed the immunoSEQ multiplex PCR reads through MiXCR, listing each CDR3 protein once. This sample has around 62,000 distinct CDR3 sequences; around 94% occur once, and the top ten carry approximately 0.21%. Material: CD8+ T cells from PBMCs. Receptors were obtained from a human donor in good health.

The chain joins TRBV9 to TRBJ1-1; no clear D gene. Trimming pared 3 bases from V and 1 base from J, leaving 19 bases between. The CDR3 is 17 residues long. CDR1 and CDR2 (germline): SGDLS, YYNGEE. The DNA of the CDR3 is TGTGCCAGCAGCGCCCTCCGGAGCGAAAGATCGAACACTGAAGCTTTCTTT. Residues: CASSALRSERSNTEAFF.

The chain combines TRBV9 with TRBJ2-7; a possible D gene is TRBD1 (5 bases). V was cut by 0 bases and J by 0 bases, with 10 bases left in between. In germline, CDR1 is SGDLS, CDR2 YYNGEE. The CDR3 spans 15 residues. CDR3 bases: TGTGCCAGCAGCGTAGGGGGCCTCAGCTCCTACGAGCAGTACTTC. Translating it yields CASSVGGLSSYEQYF.

Here the CDR3 DNA reads TGTGCCAGCAGTCCTTTTCTCCGGGGGGGGCCGAGCACCGGGGAGCTGTTTTTT. Its translation: CASSPFLRGGPSTGELFF. The V and J genes are TRBV5-5 and TRBJ2-2; 8 nucleotides line up with TRBD2. With V trimmed by 5 bases and J by 4 bases, 16 bases remained unmatched. This CDR3 contains 18 residues. CDR1 is SGHKS and CDR2 is YYEKEE in the germline V gene (reference sequence).

The rearrangement uses TRBV4-3 and TRBJ2-1, with D possibly matching TRBD1 (6 bases). CDR3 length: 16 residues. The ends were cut back, 3 bases at V and 5 bases at J, with 17 bases in the middle. Germline V gene sequence: CDR1 LGHNA, CDR2 YSLEER. The chain's CDR3 is CASSHWGQEVDNEQFF. The CDR3 DNA reads TGCGCCAGCAGCCATTGGGGGCAGGAGGTGGACAATGAGCAGTTCTTC.

The chain joins TRBV7-9 to TRBJ2-2; perhaps D is TRBD1 or TRBD2 (5 bases each). Trimming left V 5 bases short and J 0 bases short, with 16 bases between. Germline values: CDR1 SEHNR, CDR2 FQNEAQ (reference sequence). The length of the CDR3 is 17 residues. For the CDR3, the DNA is TGTGCCAGCAGCCTCCAGCCCCGGGGCTCGAACACCGGGGAGCTGTTTTTT. Amino acid sequence: CASSLQPRGSNTGELFF.

V and J are TRBV11-2 and TRBJ2-7, with D possibly matching TRBD2 (5 bases). Germline loops: CDR1 SGHAT, CDR2 FQNNGV. Trimming cost V 5 bases and J 5 bases, with 13 bases left between them. The CDR3 runs to 13 residues. CDR3 residues: CASSLARRDEQYF. The CDR3 DNA follows: TGTGCCAGCAGCCTAGCCCGGAGAGACGAGCAGTACTTC.

The chain combines TRBV4-1 with TRBJ2-3, with a weak D call TRBD2 (7 bases). The CDR3 spans 16 residues. V lost 5 bases and J 0 bases, leaving 15 bases between the germline ends. Germline assignment: CDR1 MGHRA and CDR2 YSYEKL. CDR3 in amino acids: CASSDTRGPSTDTQYF. The CDR3 DNA is TGCGCCAGCAGCGATACGCGGGGGCCTAGCACAGATACGCAGTATTTT.

The chain joins TRBV7-9 to TRBJ2-7; 10 positions match TRBD2. With 2 bases clipped from V and 5 bases from J, the junction kept 9 bases outside the gene matches. Germline V gene sequence: CDR1 SEHNR, CDR2 FQNEAQ (reference sequence). The CDR3 has 16 residues. CDR3 bases: TGTGCCAGCAGCTTATTGGGGGCTAGCGGGGGAGACGAGCAGTACTTC. Residues: CASSLLGASGGDEQYF.

V and J are TRBV7-9 and TRBJ1-5, with D possibly TRBD1 on 6 matching bases. This CDR3 is built from 14 residues. Trimming removed 4 bases from V and 4 bases from J, with 11 bases in between. Looked up from germline, CDR1 is SEHNR and CDR2 is FQNEAQ (reference sequence). The CDR3 DNA reads as TGTGCCAGCAGCTCGGCAGGGGATAATCAGCCCCAGCATTTT. Its protein product is CASSSAGDNQPQHF.

This clonotype was observed a few times. V gene TRBV5-6 combines with J gene TRBJ2-7, with D unclear. CDR1 is SGHDT and CDR2 is YYEEEE in the germline V gene. Trimming cost V 0 bases and J 0 bases, with 4 bases left between them. This CDR3 contains 13 residues. The CDR3 sequence is CASSLDGSYEQYF. The CDR3 coding sequence is TGTGCCAGCAGCTTGGATGGCTCCTACGAGCAGTACTTC.

This chain uses TRBV5-4 with TRBJ1-1; 7 nucleotides align to TRBD1. V was pared by 0 bases and J by 2 bases, with 10 bases of the junction left unmatched. The CDR3 sequence is 17 residues long. The germline V gene has CDR1 SGHNT and CDR2 YYREEE (reference sequence). CDR3 loop: CASSLGYLDRANTEAFF. The CDR3 DNA reads TGTGCCAGCAGCTTGGGATACCTTGACAGGGCCAACACTGAAGCTTTCTTT.